This section outlines one T cell receptor beta chain sequence together with its context. The data originate from a study of control samples from healthy donors and cancer patients. Method: immunoSEQ multiplex PCR; TCRdb's copy keeps in-frame clones and lacks some. The data contain about 160,000 clones, roughly 94% of them singletons. CDR3 length: 13 amino acids. V was clipped by 6 bases and J by 7 bases, with 10 bases between them. Germline loops: CDR1 MNHEY, CDR2 SMNVEV (reference sequence). The sequencing sample was made of PBMCs. This receptor was taken from a man aged 55 to 70 with colorectal cancer. This chain joins TRBV27 and TRBJ1-6, with TRBD1 as a possible D gene (6 bases). CDR3 loop: CASRPDRNSPLHF. DNA of the CDR3: TGTGCCAGCAGACCCGACAGGAATTCACCCCTCCACTTT.